One TCR beta chain is described in this entry. Its cognate antigen is unknown. Cultured cells yielded isolated CD4+ T cells after around 9 days. The person was diagnosed with PCR-confirmed SARS-CoV-2 infection between March and December 2020. The participants, recipients of two vaccine doses, got either BNT162b2 or mRNA-1273. Assay: immunoSEQ multiplex PCR; the TCRdb copy retains only in-frame clones and omits some. The sample contains roughly 30,000 clones, around 74% of which appear only once. This sample is drawn from a study of vaccination effects on CD4 cells after COVID-19. V was pared by 3 bases and J by 2 bases, with 4 bases between. The CDR3 is made up of 13 amino acids.

This receptor was identified in a human donor who had a prior SARS-CoV-2 infection. This chain joins TRBV12-3 or TRBV12-4 and TRBJ2-2; no clear D. Sequencing was performed on CD4+ T cells from PBMCs cultured without peptide, taken after COVID-19 vaccination. For the CDR3, the DNA is TGTGCCAGCAGTTTCCGAAACACCGGGGAGCTGTTTTTT. This translates into CASSFRNTGELFF.